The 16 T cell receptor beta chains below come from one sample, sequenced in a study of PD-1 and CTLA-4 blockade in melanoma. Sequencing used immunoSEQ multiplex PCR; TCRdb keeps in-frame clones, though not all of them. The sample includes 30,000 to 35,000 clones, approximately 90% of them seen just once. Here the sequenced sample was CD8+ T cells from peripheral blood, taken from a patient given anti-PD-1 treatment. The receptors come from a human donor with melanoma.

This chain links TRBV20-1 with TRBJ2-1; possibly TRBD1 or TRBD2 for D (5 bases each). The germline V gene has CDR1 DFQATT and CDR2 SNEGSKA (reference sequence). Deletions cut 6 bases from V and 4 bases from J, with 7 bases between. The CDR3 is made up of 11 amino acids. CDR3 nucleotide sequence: TGCAGTGCGGGGGATTACAATGAGCAGTTCTTC. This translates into CSAGDYNEQFF.

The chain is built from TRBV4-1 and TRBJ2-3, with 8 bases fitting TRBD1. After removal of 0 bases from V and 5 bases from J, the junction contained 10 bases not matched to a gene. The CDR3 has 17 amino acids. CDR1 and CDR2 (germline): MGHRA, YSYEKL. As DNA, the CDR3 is TGCGCCAGCAGCCAAGATCGTGAGACAGGGGTGGGAGATACGCAGTATTTT. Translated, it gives CASSQDRETGVGDTQYF.

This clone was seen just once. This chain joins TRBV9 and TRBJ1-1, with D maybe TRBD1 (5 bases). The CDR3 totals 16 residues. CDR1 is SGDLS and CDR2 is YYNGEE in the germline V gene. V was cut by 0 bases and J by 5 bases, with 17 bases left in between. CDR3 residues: CASSVGRGGERTEAFF. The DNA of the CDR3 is TGTGCCAGCAGCGTAGGGCGGGGCGGAGAGCGGACTGAAGCTTTCTTT.

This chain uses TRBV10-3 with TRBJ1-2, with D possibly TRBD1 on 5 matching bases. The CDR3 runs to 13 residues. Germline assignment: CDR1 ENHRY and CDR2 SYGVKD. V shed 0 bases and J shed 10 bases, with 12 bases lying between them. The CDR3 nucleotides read TGTGCCATCAGTGAGTCGACGGGGGAGGACTACACCTTC. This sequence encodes CAISESTGEDYTF.

This CDR3 reads CASSLRAAYEQYF. The CDR3 DNA follows: TGTGCCAGCAGTTTACGGGCAGCTTACGAGCAGTACTTC. The V call is TRBV27, the J call TRBJ2-7; no reliable D call. CDR1 and CDR2 (germline): MNHEY, SMNVEV (reference sequence). The CDR3 sequence is 13 residues long. The ends were cut back, 2 bases at V and 4 bases at J, with 9 bases in the middle.

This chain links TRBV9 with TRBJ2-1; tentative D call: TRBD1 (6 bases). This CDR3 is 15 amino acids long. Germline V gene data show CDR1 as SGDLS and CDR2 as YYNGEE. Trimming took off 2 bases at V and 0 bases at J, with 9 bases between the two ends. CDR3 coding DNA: TGTGCCAGCAGCGTCGCGGACAGCTCCTACAATGAGCAGTTCTTC. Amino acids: CASSVADSSYNEQFF.

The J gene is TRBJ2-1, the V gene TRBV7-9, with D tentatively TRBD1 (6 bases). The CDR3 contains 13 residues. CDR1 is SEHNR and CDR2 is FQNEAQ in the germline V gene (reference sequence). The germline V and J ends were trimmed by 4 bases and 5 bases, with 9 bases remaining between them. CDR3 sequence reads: CASSSKGDNEQFF. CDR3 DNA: TGTGCCAGCAGCTCTAAGGGGGACAATGAGCAGTTCTTC.

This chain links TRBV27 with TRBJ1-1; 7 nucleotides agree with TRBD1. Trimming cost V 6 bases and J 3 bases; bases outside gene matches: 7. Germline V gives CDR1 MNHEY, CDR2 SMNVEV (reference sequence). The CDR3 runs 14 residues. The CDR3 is CASRSTGRDTEAFF. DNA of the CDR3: TGTGCCAGCAGGTCGACAGGGAGGGACACTGAAGCTTTCTTT.

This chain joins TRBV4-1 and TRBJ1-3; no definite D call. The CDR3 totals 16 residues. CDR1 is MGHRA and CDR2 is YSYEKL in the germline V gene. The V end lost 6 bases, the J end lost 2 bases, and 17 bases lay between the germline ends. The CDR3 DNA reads TGCGCCAGCAGTCCTACGGTCATACGGACTGGAAACACCATATATTTT. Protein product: CASSPTVIRTGNTIYF.

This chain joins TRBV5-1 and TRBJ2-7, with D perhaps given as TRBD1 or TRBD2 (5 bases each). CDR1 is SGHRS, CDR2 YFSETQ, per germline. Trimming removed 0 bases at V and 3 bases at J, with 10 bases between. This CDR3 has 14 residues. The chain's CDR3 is CASSLGGTDYEQYF. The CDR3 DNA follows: TGCGCCAGCAGCTTGGGAGGGACGGACTACGAGCAGTACTTC. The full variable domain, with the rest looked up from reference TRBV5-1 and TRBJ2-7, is KAGVTQTPRYLIKTRGQQVTLSCSPISGHRSVSWYQQTPGQGLQFLFEYFSETQRNKGNFPGRFSGRQFSNSRSEMNVSTLELGDSALYLCASSLGGTDYEQYFGPGTRLTVT.

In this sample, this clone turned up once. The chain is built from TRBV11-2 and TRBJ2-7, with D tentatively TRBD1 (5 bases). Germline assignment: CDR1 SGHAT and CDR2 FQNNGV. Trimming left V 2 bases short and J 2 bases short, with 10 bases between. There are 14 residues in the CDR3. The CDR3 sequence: CASSLIRVTYEQYF. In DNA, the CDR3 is TGTGCCAGCAGCTTAATCAGGGTGACCTACGAGCAGTACTTC.

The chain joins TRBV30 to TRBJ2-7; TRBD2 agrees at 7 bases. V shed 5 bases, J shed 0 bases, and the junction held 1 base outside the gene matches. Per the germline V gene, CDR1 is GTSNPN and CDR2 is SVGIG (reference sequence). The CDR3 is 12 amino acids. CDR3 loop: CAWASGSYEQYF. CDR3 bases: TGTGCCTGGGCTAGCGGCTCCTACGAGCAGTACTTC.

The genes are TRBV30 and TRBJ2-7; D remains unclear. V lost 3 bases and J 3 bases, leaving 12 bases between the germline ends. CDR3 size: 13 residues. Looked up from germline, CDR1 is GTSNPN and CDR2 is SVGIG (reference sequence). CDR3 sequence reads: CAWSPDGIYEQYF. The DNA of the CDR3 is TGTGCCTGGAGCCCGGACGGAATCTACGAGCAGTACTTC. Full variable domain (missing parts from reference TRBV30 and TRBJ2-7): SQTIHQWPATLVQPVGSPLSLECTVEGTSNPNLYWYRQAAGRGLQLLFYSVGIGQISSEVPQNLSASRPQDRQFILSSKKLLLSDSGFYLCAWSPDGIYEQYFGPGTRLTVT.

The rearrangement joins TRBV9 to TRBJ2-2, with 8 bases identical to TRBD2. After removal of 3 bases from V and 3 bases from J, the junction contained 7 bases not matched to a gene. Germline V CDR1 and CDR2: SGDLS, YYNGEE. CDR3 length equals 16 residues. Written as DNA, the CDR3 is TGTGCCAGCAGCGAGGGGGGACTAGTGGACACCGGGGAGCTGTTTTTT. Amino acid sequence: CASSEGGLVDTGELFF.

The CDR3 spells CASRGDSYEQYF. DNA for the CDR3: TGTGCCAGCCGGGGGGACAGTTACGAGCAGTACTTC. The rearrangement uses TRBV12-3 or TRBV12-4 and TRBJ2-7; TRBD1 or TRBD2 may be the D gene (7 bases each). This CDR3 has 12 residues. Trimming removed 8 bases from V and 4 bases from J, with 12 bases in between.

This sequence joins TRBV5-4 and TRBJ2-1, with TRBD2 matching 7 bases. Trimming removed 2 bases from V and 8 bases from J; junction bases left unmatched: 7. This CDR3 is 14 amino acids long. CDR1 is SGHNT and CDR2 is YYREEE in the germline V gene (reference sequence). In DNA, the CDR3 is TGTGCCAGCAGCTTAGGAGGGAGGGAGTATGAGCAGTTCTTC. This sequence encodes CASSLGGREYEQFF.